Shown below are 28 T cell receptor beta chains from a single sample sequenced in a study of blood T cell repertoires in COVID-19. The data were produced by immunoSEQ multiplex PCR, yet TCRdb's version contains in-frame clones alone and is incomplete. This table has approximately 130,000 clones, approximately 85% appearing once. Sequenced: peripheral blood. The receptors here all came from a human donor in a cohort sampled during active COVID-19.

The table lists this clone with a few counts. The chain carries TRBV5-8 and TRBJ1-5; D unclear. Germline loops: CDR1 SGHTS, CDR2 YDEGEE. V shed 0 bases and J shed 2 bases, with 9 bases lying between them. The CDR3 totals 15 residues. The DNA for the CDR3 is TGTGCCAGCAGCTTGGACGGGAGAGGCAATCAGCCCCAGCATTTT. This translates into CASSLDGRGNQPQHF.

The chain joins TRBV19 to TRBJ2-1; 8 nucleotides line up with TRBD2. With V trimmed by 10 bases and J by 0 bases, 5 bases remained unmatched. Germline-derived CDR1 and CDR2 are LNHDA and SQIVND (reference sequence). The CDR3 loop spans 14 amino acids. CDR3 sequence (DNA): TGTGCCACCTCTGGGACTAGCTCCTACAATGAGCAGTTCTTC. Translating it yields CATSGTSSYNEQFF.

The V call is TRBV10-2, the J call TRBJ2-7; 8 bases are shared with TRBD2. The CDR3 length is 16 residues. Germline values: CDR1 WSHSY, CDR2 SAAADI. The J segment lost 2 bases and the V segment lost 4 bases, leaving 10 bases of the junction unmatched. Here the CDR3 DNA reads TGCGCCAGCAGTGCCCCCTGGGGTAGCGGGGCCTACGAGCAGTACTTC. Translated: CASSAPWGSGAYEQYF.

This chain uses TRBV27 with TRBJ1-6; D might be TRBD1 (5 bases). The CDR3 consists of 14 residues. CDR1 is MNHEY and CDR2 is SMNVEV in the germline V gene (reference sequence). The V end was cut by 5 bases, the J end by 10 bases, with 15 bases between. CDR3 sequence (DNA): TGTGCCAGCAGTCTAACAACAGGATCCTCACCCCTCCACTTT. Translation gives CASSLTTGSSPLHF.

The chain joins TRBV6-2 or TRBV6-3 to TRBJ2-1; no reliable D call. This CDR3 region has 11 residues. V shed 1 base and J shed 10 bases, with 5 bases lying between them. Germline V CDR1 and CDR2: MNHEY, SVGEGT. CDR3 loop: CASSYFFEQFF. In DNA form, the CDR3 reads TGTGCCAGCAGTTACTTCTTCGAGCAGTTCTTC.

This chain connects TRBV14 to TRBJ2-4; 12 bases align to TRBD1. V shed 5 bases, J shed 7 bases, and the junction held 6 bases outside the gene matches. The germline V gene encodes CDR1 SGHDN and CDR2 FVKESK. This CDR3 comprises 15 residues. The CDR3 region has the DNA TGTGCCAGCAGCGCCCGGGACAGGGGGCTTAACATTCAGTACTTC. As protein: CASSARDRGLNIQYF.

V is TRBV11-3 and J is TRBJ2-7; TRBD1 aligns across 8 bases. This CDR3 has 13 residues. The junction had 1 base not matched to a gene; V was cut back by 3 bases and J by 3 bases. The germline V gene encodes CDR1 SGHNT and CDR2 YENEEA. The CDR3 region is CASSLGTGYEQYF. The DNA of the CDR3 is TGTGCCAGCAGCTTGGGGACAGGCTACGAGCAGTACTTC.

The chain combines TRBV4-3 with TRBJ1-2; no clear D. The germline gives CDR1 LGHNA, CDR2 YSLEER. Trimming removed 4 bases at V and 4 bases at J, with 16 bases between. This CDR3 is 15 amino acids long. For the CDR3, the DNA is TGCGCCAGCAGCCTAGAACGGGGAGGGCTCTATGGCTACACCTTC. Translated, it gives CASSLERGGLYGYTF.

The chain has TRBV19 and TRBJ1-2; D is possibly TRBD1 (6 bases). The V and J ends lost 4 bases and 5 bases respectively, with 14 bases between them. The germline gives CDR1 LNHDA, CDR2 SQIVND (reference sequence). The CDR3 sequence is 14 residues long. CDR3 bases: TGTGCCAGTAGTAGAACAGGGACCGAATATGGCTACACCTTC. This translates into CASSRTGTEYGYTF.

The chain joins TRBV18 to TRBJ2-6; perhaps TRBD1 as D (6 bases). Germline V gene sequence: CDR1 KGHSH, CDR2 LQKENI. V lost 2 bases to trimming and J lost 1 base, with 9 bases between them. The CDR3 runs 16 residues. As DNA, the CDR3 is TGTGCCAGCTCACCATACAGGGATTCTGGGGCCAACGTCCTGACTTTC. The encoded protein is CASSPYRDSGANVLTF.

The chain is built from TRBV14 and TRBJ1-2; D is perhaps TRBD1 (5 bases). Germline V gene sequence: CDR1 SGHDN, CDR2 FVKESK. V gave up 4 bases and J gave up 4 bases, with 10 bases separating them. The CDR3 length is 13 residues. The CDR3 here is CASSRTGFYGYTF. The CDR3 region has the DNA TGTGCCAGCAGCCGAACAGGATTCTATGGCTACACCTTC.

This chain connects TRBV6-2 or TRBV6-3 to TRBJ2-3; 9 positions agree with TRBD2. CDR1 MNHEY and CDR2 SVGEGT come from the germline V gene. The J segment lost 2 bases and the V segment lost 5 bases, leaving 2 bases of the junction unmatched. The CDR3 totals 14 residues. The CDR3: CASSLAGFTDTQYF. In DNA, the CDR3 is TGTGCCAGCAGTCTAGCGGGGTTCACAGATACGCAGTATTTT.

This clone was seen more than once but under ten times. V is TRBV3-1 (or the pseudogene TRBV3-2) and J is TRBJ1-1; 8 bases align to TRBD1. Per germline, CDR1 LGHDT and CDR2 YNNKEL (reference sequence). The CDR3 consists of 16 residues. Germline trimming cut 4 bases from V and 4 bases from J; bases unmatched to any gene: 11. CDR3 sequence reads: CASSPTAGQGITEAFF. The CDR3, as DNA: TGTGCCAGCAGCCCAACCGCTGGACAGGGTATCACTGAAGCTTTCTTT.

The V and J genes are TRBV4-3 and TRBJ2-3; 11 nucleotides agree with TRBD2. This CDR3 is built from 20 residues. Germline trimming cut 4 bases from V and 2 bases from J; bases unmatched to any gene: 17. Germline-derived CDR1 and CDR2 are LGHNA and YSLEER. CDR3 sequence: CASSPWGASGRPLNTDTQYF. The CDR3 region has the DNA TGCGCCAGCAGCCCCTGGGGGGCTAGCGGGAGGCCTCTAAACACAGATACGCAGTATTTT.

The rearrangement uses TRBV7-8 and TRBJ1-3, with D unclear. Trimming took off 5 bases at V and 0 bases at J, with 17 bases between the two ends. The CDR3 extends over 17 amino acids. Germline V gene lookup returns CDR1 SGHVS and CDR2 FQNEAQ. The CDR3 loop is CASSLRSGLSSGNTIYF. The DNA of the CDR3 is TGTGCCAGCAGCCTGCGGTCTGGCCTAAGCTCTGGAAACACCATATATTTT. Based on the CDR3 plus reference TRBV7-8 and TRBJ1-3, the full variable domain is GAGVSQSPRYKVAKRGQDVALRCDPISGHVSLFWYQQALGQGPEFLTYFQNEAQLDKSGLPSDRFFAERPEGSVSTLKIQRTQQEDSAVYLCASSLRSGLSSGNTIYFGEGSWLTVV.

CDR3 coding DNA: TGTGCCAGCAGCTTAGTTAGCACCGGGGAGCTGTTTTTT. Translated, it gives CASSLVSTGELFF. The gene calls are TRBV7-9 and TRBJ2-2; D call uncertain. The CDR3 loop spans 13 amino acids. Trimming cost V 1 base and J 4 bases, with 4 bases left between them. The germline V gene has CDR1 SEHNR and CDR2 FQNEAQ (reference sequence).

This sequence joins TRBV5-6 and TRBJ1-6, with D maybe TRBD1 (5 bases). Trimming left V 5 bases short and J 6 bases short, with 12 bases between. This CDR3 spans 14 amino acids. Germline lookup yields CDR1 SGHDT and CDR2 YYEEEE. CDR3 sequence (DNA): TGTGCCAGCAGTTCTGGGGGGAGTAATTCACCCCTCCACTTT. Protein: CASSSGGSNSPLHF.

The genes are TRBV6-6 and TRBJ2-1; D is ambiguous. V lost 5 bases and J 7 bases, leaving 6 bases between the germline ends. CDR1 and CDR2 (germline): MNHNY, SVGAGI (reference sequence). The CDR3 sequence is 11 residues long. CDR3 region: CASSTYNEQFF. The CDR3 nucleotides read TGTGCCAGCAGTACATATAATGAGCAGTTCTTC.

The gene calls are TRBV4-3 and TRBJ2-6; 11 bases align to TRBD2. The V gene's germline CDR1 is LGHNA and CDR2 YSLEER. There are 21 residues in the CDR3. Trimming removed 1 base from V and 1 base from J; junction bases left unmatched: 12. CDR3 bases: TGCGCCAGCAGCCAAGGGGCCCTAGCGGGAGGCCCGGGATCTGGGGCCAACGTCCTGACTTTC. Amino acid sequence: CASSQGALAGGPGSGANVLTF.

The J gene is TRBJ1-2, the V gene TRBV10-3; the D gene is possibly TRBD1 (6 bases). The CDR3 is 13 amino acids. The V gene's germline CDR1 is ENHRY and CDR2 SYGVKD. Trimming cost V 5 bases and J 7 bases, with 14 bases left between them. For the CDR3, the DNA is TGTGCCATCAGTAGAGGGGGGGATCCTGGCTACACCTTC. Its translation: CAISRGGDPGYTF.

This chain connects TRBV5-1 to TRBJ2-5; 7 bases line up with TRBD2. CDR3 length: 16 amino acids. Per the germline V gene, CDR1 is SGHRS and CDR2 is YFSETQ. Germline trimming cut 4 bases from V and 3 bases from J; bases unmatched to any gene: 12. This chain's CDR3 is CASSPGGTGREETQYF. The CDR3 DNA reads TGCGCCAGCAGCCCGGGGGGAACGGGACGGGAAGAGACCCAGTACTTC.

The gene calls are TRBV7-2 and TRBJ2-1; 7 bases map to TRBD2. CDR1 is SGHTA and CDR2 is FQGNSA in the germline V gene. CDR3 length: 14 residues. With V trimmed by 2 bases and J by 6 bases, 4 bases remained unmatched. The CDR3 region has the DNA TGTGCCAGCAGCTTATCCGGGACTATCAATGAGCAGTTCTTC. Amino acid sequence: CASSLSGTINEQFF.

This clone was seen just once. The V call is TRBV7-2, the J call TRBJ2-3; 7 nucleotides agree with TRBD2. CDR1 SGHTA and CDR2 FQGNSA come from the germline V gene. The V gene end was trimmed by 5 bases and the J gene end by 1 base; junction bases not matched to a gene: 6. This CDR3 is 15 amino acids long. CDR3 coding DNA: TGTGCCAGCAGCCCAGGGACTATTCGCACAGATACGCAGTATTTT. It specifies CASSPGTIRTDTQYF.

This clone was recorded only once. The chain employs TRBV9 and TRBJ2-2; the D gene is possibly TRBD2 (5 bases). The CDR3 has 14 amino acids. Germline V gene lookup returns CDR1 SGDLS and CDR2 YYNGEE. V was shortened by 7 bases and J by 2 bases, with 12 bases between the two germline ends. The DNA for the CDR3 is TGTGCCAGCGGACCGGGATACAACACCGGGGAGCTGTTTTTT. Translation gives CASGPGYNTGELFF.

V usage is TRBV6-5 and J usage is TRBJ2-1; TRBD1 agrees at 9 bases. V was pared by 4 bases and J by 5 bases, with 6 bases of the junction left unmatched. Per the germline V gene, CDR1 is MNHEY and CDR2 is SVGAGI. This CDR3 comprises 15 residues. CDR3: CASSSRDRVHNEQFF. The CDR3 DNA sequence: TGTGCCAGCAGTTCCCGGGACAGGGTCCACAATGAGCAGTTCTTC.

This rearrangement joins TRBV19 to TRBJ2-6, with TRBD2 as a possible D gene (7 bases). The germline CDR1 and CDR2 sequences are LNHDA and SQIVND (reference sequence). This CDR3 is 16 amino acids long. V was pared by 8 bases and J by 0 bases, with 14 bases between. CDR3 region: CASGRGDGSGANVLTF. The CDR3 DNA follows: TGTGCCAGTGGGAGGGGGGACGGCTCTGGGGCCAACGTCCTGACTTTC.

The chain is built from TRBV4-1 and TRBJ2-4; weak D call: TRBD1 (5 bases). CDR1 and CDR2 (germline): MGHRA, YSYEKL. This CDR3 is built from 16 residues. V was trimmed by 0 bases and J by 5 bases, leaving 14 bases between them. The DNA of the CDR3 is TGCGCCAGCAGCCAAGATCTCAGGGTTGGAGAAAACATTCAGTACTTC. It is translated as CASSQDLRVGENIQYF.

This chain joins TRBV6-6 and TRBJ2-5; 11 bases line up with TRBD1. J was trimmed by 5 bases and V by 2 bases; bases with no gene match: 1. Germline assignment: CDR1 MNHNY and CDR2 SVGAGI (reference sequence). The CDR3 extends over 14 amino acids. The CDR3, as DNA: TGTGCCAGCAGTTACGGGACAGGGGGGGAGACCCAGTACTTC. This translates into CASSYGTGGETQYF.